The rows below give T cell receptor beta chains drawn from one sample of a study of blood T cell repertoires in COVID-19. Libraries were prepared by immunoSEQ multiplex PCR; TCRdb keeps only in-frame clonotypes and omits some of them. The sample has fewer than 70,000 clones, about four fifths seen once. Sequencing used peripheral blood. The receptor source for this set is a man aged 45-60 years with active COVID-19. CDR3s include the opening cysteine and the closing phenylalanine or tryptophan. A D gene is named only where the DNA matches it firmly. The size of a clone is reported for some rows only, either as once, few or many, or as a class for expanded clones.

d_call	clone_size	j_call	v_call	cdr3_nt	cdr3_aa
NA	NA	TRBJ2-2	TRBV2	TGTGCCAGCGGACAGATTTACACCGGGGAGCTGTTTTTT	CASGQIYTGELFF
TRBD2	NA	TRBJ2-5	TRBV5-4	TGTGCCAGCAGCCTTGGACTAGCGGGAGTAGAGACCCAGTACTTC	CASSLGLAGVETQYF
TRBD2	NA	TRBJ2-3	TRBV11-2	TGTGCCAGCAGCTTGGACGGGAGGGCTACAGATACGCAGTATTTT	CASSLDGRATDTQYF
TRBD2	NA	TRBJ2-2	TRBV30	TGTGCCTGGAGTTCGGGGGGGTGGACCGGGGAGCTGTTTTTT	CAWSSGGWTGELFF
NA	once	TRBJ2-7	TRBV9	TGTGCCAGCAGCGCCGGCTACGAGCAGTACTTC	CASSAGYEQYF
NA	NA	TRBJ2-7	TRBV7-8	TGTGCCAGCAGCTTACGCCCAGGGCCTTACGAGCAGTACTTC	CASSLRPGPYEQYF
NA	NA	TRBJ1-6	TRBV6-5	TGTGCCACCCGACGGGGTTCCAATTCACCCCTCCACTTT	CATRRGSNSPLHF
TRBD1	NA	TRBJ1-1	TRBV5-6	TGTGCCAGCAGCTTCGACAGGGCCAATGAAGCTTTCTTT	CASSFDRANEAFF
NA	NA	TRBJ1-6	TRBV23-1	TGCGCCAGCAGTCAAATTGCGACTGTTGATAATTCACCCCTCCACTTT	CASSQIATVDNSPLHF
TRBD2	NA	TRBJ2-7	TRBV7-2	TGTGCCAGCAGCGGGGGACTAGCGGTCTACGAGCAGTACTTC	CASSGGLAVYEQYF
NA	NA	TRBJ2-3	TRBV5-1	TGCGCCAGCAGCTCAAGCCCCACAGATACGCAGTATTTT	CASSSSPTDTQYF
NA	NA	TRBJ1-2	TRBV3-1/TRBV3-2	TGTGCCAGCAGCCAATCAGATCCGGGACTTTACATGGGTGGCTACACCTTC	CASSQSDPGLYMGGYTF
TRBD2	NA	TRBJ2-7	TRBV7-6	TGTGCCAGCAGCCGTACTAGCGGGAGATGGTCCGAGCAGTACTTC	CASSRTSGRWSEQYF
TRBD1	NA	TRBJ1-1	TRBV6-2/TRBV6-3	TGTGCCAGCAGTCCACTACAGGACAGGGCCGGCACTGAAGCTTTCTTT	CASSPLQDRAGTEAFF
TRBD1	NA	TRBJ1-1	TRBV19	TGTGCCAGTAGTTTGGGACAGGGTAACACTGAAGCTTTCTTT	CASSLGQGNTEAFF
NA	NA	TRBJ2-3	TRBV10-3	TGTGCCATCAGTGAGTTCCGGACTAGCAGGGGGTCAGGGGATACGCAGTATTTT	CAISEFRTSRGSGDTQYF
NA	few	TRBJ1-5	TRBV27	TGTGCCAGCACCACATTGGGGGGAGATCAGCCCCAGCATTTT	CASTTLGGDQPQHF
TRBD1	NA	TRBJ2-5	TRBV4-2	TGTGCCAGCAGTCAACCGGGACAGGGAAGATCAGAGACCCAGTACTTC	CASSQPGQGRSETQYF
NA	NA	TRBJ2-7	TRBV15	TGTGCCACCAGCAGAGATCTACTAGCTTACGAGCAGTACTTC	CATSRDLLAYEQYF
TRBD1	once	TRBJ2-1	TRBV7-9	TGTGCCAGCAGCTTAGTACCACAGGGGAATGAGCAGTTCTTC	CASSLVPQGNEQFF
TRBD2	NA	TRBJ2-2	TRBV6-4	TGTGCCAGCAGCCTCGGGACTAGCGGGAACACCGGGGAGCTGTTTTTT	CASSLGTSGNTGELFF
NA	once	TRBJ2-7	TRBV29-1	TGCAGCGTAGACAAAGGGGACTACGAGCAGTACTTC	CSVDKGDYEQYF
NA	NA	TRBJ1-1	TRBV4-2	TGTGCCAGCAGCCAACCTAGGGGGGGCGCGAACACTGAAGCTTTCTTT	CASSQPRGGANTEAFF
NA	many	TRBJ1-5	TRBV6-5	TGTGCCAGTTCCTCGAACTCGGGCAATCAGCCCCAGCATTTT	CASSSNSGNQPQHF
NA	NA	TRBJ1-5	TRBV30	TGTGCCTGGAGTGTACGGAGCAATCAGCCCCAGCATTTT	CAWSVRSNQPQHF
NA	NA	TRBJ2-6	TRBV6-6	TGTGCCAGCAGTTACGCGTTCTCTGGGGCCAACGTCCTGACTTTC	CASSYAFSGANVLTF
NA	NA	TRBJ1-5	TRBV6-1	TGTGCCAGCAGTGAACCGGCGGCGGGCGGGCCCCAGCATTTT	CASSEPAAGGPQHF
TRBD1	NA	TRBJ2-3	TRBV6-5	TGTGCCAGCTCGGACTGGGACAGGGCAAAAGATACGCAGTATTTT	CASSDWDRAKDTQYF
NA	NA	TRBJ2-3	TRBV5-4	TGTGCCAGCAGCCAAGACACTAGCACAGATACGCAGTATTTT	CASSQDTSTDTQYF
TRBD2	few	TRBJ2-5	TRBV11-2	TGTGCCAGCAGCTCGCCGGGACTAGACAGAGAGACCCAGTACTTC	CASSSPGLDRETQYF
NA	NA	TRBJ2-1	TRBV25-1	TGTGCCAGCAGTGCCCCTATTGGTGAGCAGTTCTTC	CASSAPIGEQFF
NA	NA	TRBJ1-1	TRBV6-1	TGTGCCAGCAGTGAAAGGTCGGGCACTGAAGCTTTCTTT	CASSERSGTEAFF
NA	NA	TRBJ1-6	TRBV6-5	TGTGCCAGCGATCAAGGGGCCCTCCACTTT	CASDQGALHF
TRBD1	NA	TRBJ2-3	TRBV3-1/TRBV3-2	TGTGCCAGCAGCCGCAGAACCGGGACAGGATACACAGATACGCAGTATTTT	CASSRRTGTGYTDTQYF
NA	NA	TRBJ2-7	TRBV4-1	TGCGCCAGCAGCCAAGAACAGAATTACTACGAGCAGTACTTC	CASSQEQNYYEQYF
NA	NA	TRBJ2-1	TRBV11-3	TGTGCCAGCAGCTTAGACCGGGGTAGCTCCTACAATGAGCAGTTCTTC	CASSLDRGSSYNEQFF
NA	NA	TRBJ2-1	TRBV5-1	TGCGCCAGCAGCGGCGGGACGAACAATGAGCAGTTCTTC	CASSGGTNNEQFF
TRBD1	NA	TRBJ2-7	TRBV6-5	TGTGCCAGCAGTTACGGTTTTAGGGACAGGGTCCACGAGCAGTACTTC	CASSYGFRDRVHEQYF
NA	NA	TRBJ2-1	TRBV27	TGTGCCAGCAGTTCTAACCGGCTGGGCAGGGGAAATGAGCAGTTCTTC	CASSSNRLGRGNEQFF
TRBD1	NA	TRBJ1-2	TRBV12-3/TRBV12-4	TGTGCCAGCAGCACGATCAGACAGGGGGGCTACACCTTC	CASSTIRQGGYTF
TRBD1	NA	TRBJ2-5	TRBV29-1	TGCAGCGTTGCAAGGTCCACAGGGCAGGGGGTTCGGGCCCAGTACTTC	CSVARSTGQGVRAQYF
NA	NA	TRBJ2-1	TRBV5-1	TGCGCCAGCAGCTTGGGGACAGTCAATGAGCAGTTCTTC	CASSLGTVNEQFF
TRBD1	NA	TRBJ1-5	TRBV12-3/TRBV12-4	TGTGCCAGCCGGACAGGGCTTGAACAGCCCCAGCATTTT	CASRTGLEQPQHF
TRBD1	NA	TRBJ2-7	TRBV27	TGTGCCAGCAGTTTCTCTAGGGGGCCTTACGAGCAGTACTTC	CASSFSRGPYEQYF
TRBD1	NA	TRBJ2-3	TRBV28	TGTGCCAGCAGCCGGGACAGGGCGATAGATACGCAGTATTTT	CASSRDRAIDTQYF
TRBD1	NA	TRBJ1-1	TRBV18	TGTGCCAGCTCACCTCAGGGGGCCTTGAACACTGAAGCTTTCTTT	CASSPQGALNTEAFF
NA	NA	TRBJ2-1	TRBV5-4	TGTGCCAGCAGCTTGGGCAGGGATGAATGGGATGAGCAGTTCTTC	CASSLGRDEWDEQFF
TRBD1	NA	TRBJ2-5	TRBV7-2	TGTGCCAGCAGCCCCGCCCGGGACAGGGGAAGGACCCAGTACTTC	CASSPARDRGRTQYF
TRBD2	NA	TRBJ2-2	TRBV10-3	TGTGCCATCAGTGACCTAGCGGGGGGGGTCGGGGAGCTGTTTTTT	CAISDLAGGVGELFF
NA	NA	TRBJ2-7	TRBV7-2	TGTGCCAGCAGCCCAGACTTTGCCACCTCCTACGAGCAGTACTTC	CASSPDFATSYEQYF
TRBD1	NA	TRBJ1-6	TRBV12-3/TRBV12-4	TGTGCCAGCAGGGGGACAGGAAACCAGCCCCTCCACTTT	CASRGTGNQPLHF
TRBD1	few	TRBJ2-7	TRBV29-1	TGCAGCGTCGCCGGGACAGGGGACAGCAGCGCCGAGCAGTACTTC	CSVAGTGDSSAEQYF